This TCR beta chain is drawn from a study of metastatic and nonmetastatic thyroid tumors. Study-level background: Comparison of repertoires was carried out across blood and tumor or nodule tissue from malignant and benign thyroid patients. General study findings and limits: As reported, TCR beta diversity in blood and tumor was significantly higher in malignant thyroid tumors than in benign nodules.

In this sample, this clone turned up many times. Antigen unknown. Original processing methods: Clinicopathological groups supplied CDR3 differences that were used to build a distant-metastasis classifier for papillary thyroid cancer. TCRdb reprocessed the PCR reads via MiXCR. The authors' filters were not applied to this entry. The table includes some 18,000 clones, 35% to 40% detected once. No patient received treatment before thyroid surgery. CDR1 and CDR2 (germline): MNHNY, SVGAGI (reference sequence). V lost 2 bases and J lost 4, with 8 bases in between. The CDR3 covers 13 residues. The receptor was isolated from a female donor with papillary thyroid cancer or a benign thyroid nodule (not recorded which). Some clones in this sample may be carry-over from other donors' samples. V usage is TRBV6-6 and J usage is TRBJ1-1, with D possibly matching TRBD1 (6 bases). Sequenced input: tumor tissue. Here the CDR3 reads CASSYQGSTEAFF. The CDR3 nucleotides read TGTGCCAGCAGTTACCAGGGGAGCACTGAAGCTTTCTTT.